This TCR beta chain was obtained from a study of human T cells and chemical hapten exposure. The overall study: A patient group, mainly female, showed alopecia areata, totalis or universalis.

This clonotype was counted between two and nine times. Time point here: patch test 1, 2 weeks after DPC sensitization. Treatment meaning: therapeutic diphenylcyclopropenone sensitization with weekly scalp DPC. The V and J ends lost 1 base and 4 bases, in that order; junction bases with no gene match: 4. The CDR3 length is 16 residues. Per the germline V gene, CDR1 is SGHNT and CDR2 is YYREEE (reference sequence). TCRdb called the RACE reads again in MiXCR, with one record for every CDR3 protein. The data show 85,000 to 100,000 distinct CDR3 sequences, 9.5% to 15% seen once. V gene TRBV5-4 combines with J gene TRBJ2-1, with 11 bases fitting TRBD2. This specimen was whole blood, taken in connection with sensitization to the hapten diphenylcyclopropenone (DPC). The clonotype originates from a woman aged 40 to 50 with alopecia areata. Some clones in this sample may be carry-over from other donors' samples. The CDR3 region is CASSLPTSGGYNEQFF. The DNA of the CDR3 is TGTGCCAGCAGCTTGCCAACTAGCGGGGGATACAATGAGCAGTTCTTC.